This TCR beta chain was recovered during a study of immune aging and cytomegalovirus after organ transplant (dated by TCRdb to the early 2020s). In terms of the full investigation: Three-drug immunosuppression with prednisone, tacrolimus, and mycophenolate was given to all transplant recipients. The investigation overall reported the following: Large clones contained a higher proportion of TEMRA cells, and the seven largest clones (roughly 2,000 cells) acquired aged and TEMRA cells while losing TCM cells. Since the sequencing data did not include a CD57 measurement, a conservative gene-based definition of aging was used in its place. Aged-phenotype cells increased post-transplant regardless of clone size, earlier in large clones (days 200-264) than small clones, following viremia.

Deletion took 3 bases off V and 0 bases off J, with a span of 11 bases between the germline ends. The CDR3 goes from the cysteine to the phenylalanine over 15 residues. The CDR3 DNA has 45 bases and is translated from base 1. CDR1 and CDR2, looked up from the germline V gene, are MNHNS and SASEGT. In regard to this clonotype: Its antigen target is currently unknown. No base qualities exist here, and no much larger clone lies one base off it.

What this sample's time point label stands for: five sample-tagged time points from pre-transplant (day -1) to day 368 post-transplant, pooled. Thawed PBMC were stimulated for approximately twelve hours with a CMV IE-1 overlapping peptide library without transport inhibitors. Thawed cells were rested overnight and then stimulated in R10 medium with CD28/CD49d costimulation. The IE-1 peptide library was made up of 15-amino-acid peptides with 11-amino-acid overlaps. Samples from each time point were barcoded using BD Single-Cell Multiplexing Kit Sample Tags, then pooled and stained with sorting antibodies plus oligo-conjugated anti-CD45RA. A BD FACSAria III was used to sort CMV-responsive CD8+CD137+ and CD4+CD154+ T cells at 4-way purity. Blood was drawn into EDTA vacutainers and was processed by Ficoll gradient within 1-24 hours. The library was generated by single-cell sequencing. Sequenced using an Illumina NovaSeq 6000. The BD Rhapsody Targeted mRNA and AbSeq Reagent Kit, in a microwell format, was used for cell capture and library preparation. The libraries included TCR, sample tags, AbSeq, and targeted mRNA drawn from the Human T-Cell Expression Panel together with custom TOX and TOX2 primers. Libraries were sequenced on an Illumina NovaSeq. In the source study's methods: The analysis covered roughly 9,800 cells in total, of which 7076 were CD8 T cells and around 4,900 were CD8 T cells with an identifiable TCR CDR3. The BD Rhapsody Targeted Analysis Pipeline, including V(D)J processing, was run on the Seven Bridges Genomics platform to process the raw data. Quality control, Sample Tag demultiplexing with Lex-BDSMK, clone identification with VDJ Explorer, and Seurat clustering were all done in SeqGeq 1.6.0. Clones making up <1% of CD8 T cells were classified as non-expanded, and clones making up >2.5% of the sample were classified as clonal expansions. TCRdb's own reprocessing of the public reads used fastp at Q25 and MiXCR and kept productive beta chains. One record per CDR3 amino acid sequence lists the most common genes and DNA. The V and J calls follow TCRdb's processing rather than the paper's. The table for this sample lists around 21,000 distinct CDR3 sequences; approximately 34% of them were counted only once. The biggest ten clones account for about 25% of the sample.

The sequence derives from a female donor who had a heart transplant and CMV viremia. This receptor chain uses TRBV6-1 and TRBJ1-2; the D gene is possibly TRBD1, with 5 bases matching. The sequenced sample was CMV peptide-activated CD4+ and CD8+ T cells sorted from blood, obtained at five time points, pooled. The cell subset or site label for this specimen denotes: sorted CD8+CD137+ and CD4+CD154+ T cells after 12 h CMV IE-1 peptide stimulation. The DNA sequence is given as TGTGCCAGCAGTGACCGGGGGAGGGCTAACTATGGCTACACCTTC. This is translated as CASSDRGRANYGYTF.